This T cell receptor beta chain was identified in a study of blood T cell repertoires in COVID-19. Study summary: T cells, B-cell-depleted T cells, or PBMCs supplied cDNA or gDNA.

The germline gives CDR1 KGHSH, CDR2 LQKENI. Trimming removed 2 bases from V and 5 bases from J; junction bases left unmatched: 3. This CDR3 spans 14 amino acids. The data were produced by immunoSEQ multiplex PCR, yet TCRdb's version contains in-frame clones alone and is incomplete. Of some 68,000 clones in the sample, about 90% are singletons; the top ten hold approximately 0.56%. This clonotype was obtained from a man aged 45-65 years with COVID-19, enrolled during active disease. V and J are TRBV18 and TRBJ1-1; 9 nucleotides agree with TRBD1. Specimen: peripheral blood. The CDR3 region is CASSPTTGGTEAFF. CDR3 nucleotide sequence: TGTGCCAGCTCACCAACGACAGGGGGAACTGAAGCTTTCTTT.